This T cell receptor beta chain was obtained from a study of T cell clonotyping in hematopoietic cell transplantation. Across the whole study: Cytoreduction preceded collection of pretransplant recipient samples. Study findings and constraints: Few recipient clonotypes overlapped donors; over 97% were de novo at given depth. Broader posttransplant TCR repertoire diversity was predicted by graft donor and pretransplant recipient Inverse Simpson Index values.

Germline CDR1 reads SGHNT; CDR2 reads YENEEA. CDR3 size: 15 residues. V gave up 3 bases and J gave up 5 bases; unmatched junction bases: 5. Concerning this clone: Its cognate antigen is unknown.

TCRdb's table, derived via immunoSEQ multiplex PCR, lists solely in-frame clones and lacks some. This sample has around 28,000 clones, with approximately 77% found just once. Time point defined: recipient sample about 28 days before transplant, after cytoreduction. Recipient blood drawn about 28 days pretransplant and days 30, 100, 180 after. The TCR was taken from a man between 40 and 49 years old with acute myeloid leukemia. Some clones in this sample may be carry-over from other donors' samples. The rearrangement joins TRBV11-3 to TRBJ1-4; 8 nucleotides agree with TRBD1. The material sequenced was peripheral blood mononuclear cells, taken before stem cell transplant. The CDR3 protein is CASSLAAGGNEKLFF. DNA for the CDR3: TGTGCCAGCAGCTTGGCGGCAGGGGGCAATGAAAAACTGTTTTTT.